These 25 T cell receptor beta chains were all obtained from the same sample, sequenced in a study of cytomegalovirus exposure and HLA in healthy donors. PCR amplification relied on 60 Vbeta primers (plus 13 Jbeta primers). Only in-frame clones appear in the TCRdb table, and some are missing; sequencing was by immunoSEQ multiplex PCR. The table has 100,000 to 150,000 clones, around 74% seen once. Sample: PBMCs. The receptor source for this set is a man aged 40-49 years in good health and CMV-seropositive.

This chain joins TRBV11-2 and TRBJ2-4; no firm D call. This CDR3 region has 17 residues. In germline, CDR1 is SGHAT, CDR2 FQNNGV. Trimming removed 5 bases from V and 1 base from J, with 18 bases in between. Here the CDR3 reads CASSRRSPGEAKNIQYF. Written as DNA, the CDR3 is TGTGCCAGCAGCCGCCGCAGCCCCGGAGAGGCCAAAAACATTCAGTACTTC.

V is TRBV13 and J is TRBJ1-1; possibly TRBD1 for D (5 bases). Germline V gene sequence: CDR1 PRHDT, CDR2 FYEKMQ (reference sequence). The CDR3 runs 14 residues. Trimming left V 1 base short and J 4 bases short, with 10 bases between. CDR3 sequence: CASSLEGRGTEAFF. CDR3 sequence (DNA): TGTGCCAGCAGCTTAGAGGGGCGGGGCACTGAAGCTTTCTTT.

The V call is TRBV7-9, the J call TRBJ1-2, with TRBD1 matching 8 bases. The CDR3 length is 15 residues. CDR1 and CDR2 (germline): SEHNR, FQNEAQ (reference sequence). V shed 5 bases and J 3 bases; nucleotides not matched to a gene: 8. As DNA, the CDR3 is TGTGCCAGCAGCCGTCAGGGGGCCCGCTACTATGGCTACACCTTC. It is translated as CASSRQGARYYGYTF.

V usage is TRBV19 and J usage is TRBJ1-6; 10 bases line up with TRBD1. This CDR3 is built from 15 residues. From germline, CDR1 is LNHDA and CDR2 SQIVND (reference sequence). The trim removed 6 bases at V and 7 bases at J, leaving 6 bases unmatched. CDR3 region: CASRPDRGHNSPLHF. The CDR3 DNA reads TGTGCCAGTAGACCTGACAGGGGGCACAATTCACCCCTCCACTTT.

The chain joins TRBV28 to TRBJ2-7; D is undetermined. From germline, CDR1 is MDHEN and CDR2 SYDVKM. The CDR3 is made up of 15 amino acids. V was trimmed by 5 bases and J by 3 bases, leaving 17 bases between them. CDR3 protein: CASSLSEALLYEQYF. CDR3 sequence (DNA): TGTGCCAGCAGTCTGAGTGAGGCTCTCCTCTACGAGCAGTACTTC.

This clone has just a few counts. CDR3 protein: CASSFTGDHQPQHF. The DNA of the CDR3 is TGTGCCAGCAGTTTTACAGGGGACCATCAGCCCCAGCATTTT. V gene TRBV27 combines with J gene TRBJ1-5; 7 bases are a match to TRBD1. The V segment lost 3 bases and the J segment 5 bases; nucleotides outside the gene matches: 4. CDR1 is MNHEY, CDR2 SMNVEV, per germline (reference sequence). CDR3 length equals 14 residues.

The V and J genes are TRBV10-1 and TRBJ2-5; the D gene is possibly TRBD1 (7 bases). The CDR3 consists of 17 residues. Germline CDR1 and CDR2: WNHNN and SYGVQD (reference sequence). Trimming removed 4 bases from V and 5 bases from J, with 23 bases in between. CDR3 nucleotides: TGCGCCAGCAGTGTGGCGGGAATACAGGGGTATTGGGAGACCCAGTACTTC. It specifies CASSVAGIQGYWETQYF.

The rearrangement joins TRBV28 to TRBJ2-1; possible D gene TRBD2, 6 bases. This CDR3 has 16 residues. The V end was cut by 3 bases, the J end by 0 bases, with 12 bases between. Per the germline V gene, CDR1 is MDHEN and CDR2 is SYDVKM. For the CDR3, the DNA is TGTGCCAGCAGTTTTAAGTCGGGACTCTCCTACAATGAGCAGTTCTTC. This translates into CASSFKSGLSYNEQFF.

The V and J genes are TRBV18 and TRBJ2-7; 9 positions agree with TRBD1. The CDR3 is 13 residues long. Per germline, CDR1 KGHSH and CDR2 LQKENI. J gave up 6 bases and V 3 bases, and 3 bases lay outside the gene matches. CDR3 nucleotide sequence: TGTGCCAGCTCACCGGACAGGGGTGGCGAGCAGTACTTC. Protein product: CASSPDRGGEQYF.

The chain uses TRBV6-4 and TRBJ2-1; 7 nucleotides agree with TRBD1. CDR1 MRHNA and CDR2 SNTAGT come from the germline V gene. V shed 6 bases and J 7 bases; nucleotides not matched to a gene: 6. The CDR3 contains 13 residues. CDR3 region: CASRDTGANEQFF. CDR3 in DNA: TGTGCCAGCAGAGATACAGGGGCTAATGAGCAGTTCTTC.

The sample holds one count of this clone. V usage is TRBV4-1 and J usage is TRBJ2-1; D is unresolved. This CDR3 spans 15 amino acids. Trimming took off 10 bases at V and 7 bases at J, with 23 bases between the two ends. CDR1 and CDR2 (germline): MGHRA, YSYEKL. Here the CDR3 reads CATKPILGFWNEQFF. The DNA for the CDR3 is TGCGCCACCAAACCCATTCTCGGGTTCTGGAATGAGCAGTTCTTC.

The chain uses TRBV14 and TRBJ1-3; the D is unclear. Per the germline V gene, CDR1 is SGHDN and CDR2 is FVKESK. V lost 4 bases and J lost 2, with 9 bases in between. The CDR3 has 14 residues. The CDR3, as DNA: TGTGCCAGCAGCCCCCTAATCACTGGAAACACCATATATTTT. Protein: CASSPLITGNTIYF.

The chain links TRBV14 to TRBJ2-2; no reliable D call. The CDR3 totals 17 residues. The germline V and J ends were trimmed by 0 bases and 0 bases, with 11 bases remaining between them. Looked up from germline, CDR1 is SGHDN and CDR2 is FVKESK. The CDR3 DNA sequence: TGTGCCAGCAGCCAAGAAGGCAGGCCCCCGAACACCGGGGAGCTGTTTTTT. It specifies CASSQEGRPPNTGELFF.

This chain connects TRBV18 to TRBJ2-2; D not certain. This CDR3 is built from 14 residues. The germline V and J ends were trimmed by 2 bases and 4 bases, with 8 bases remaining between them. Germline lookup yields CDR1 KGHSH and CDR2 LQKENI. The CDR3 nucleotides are TGTGCCAGCTCACCAATCGGTCCCACCGGGGAGCTGTTTTTT. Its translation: CASSPIGPTGELFF.

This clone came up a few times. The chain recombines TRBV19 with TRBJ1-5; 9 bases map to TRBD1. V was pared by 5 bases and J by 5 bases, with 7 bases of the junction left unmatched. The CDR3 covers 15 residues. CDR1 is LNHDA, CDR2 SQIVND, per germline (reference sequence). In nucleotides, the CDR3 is TGTGCCAGTAGTGATACAGGGGGCAGGCATCAGCCCCAGCATTTT. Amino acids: CASSDTGGRHQPQHF.

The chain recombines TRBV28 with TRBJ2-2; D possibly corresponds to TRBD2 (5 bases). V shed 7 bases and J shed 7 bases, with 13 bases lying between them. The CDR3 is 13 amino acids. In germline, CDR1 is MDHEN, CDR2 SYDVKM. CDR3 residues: CASTLWGDGELFF. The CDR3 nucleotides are TGTGCCAGCACCCTTTGGGGAGACGGGGAGCTGTTTTTT.

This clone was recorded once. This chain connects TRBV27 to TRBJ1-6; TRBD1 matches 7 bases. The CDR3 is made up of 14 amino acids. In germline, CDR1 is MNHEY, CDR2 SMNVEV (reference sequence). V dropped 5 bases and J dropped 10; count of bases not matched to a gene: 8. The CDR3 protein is CASSPGDRPSPLHF. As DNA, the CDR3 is TGTGCCAGCAGTCCTGGGGACAGACCATCACCCCTCCACTTT.

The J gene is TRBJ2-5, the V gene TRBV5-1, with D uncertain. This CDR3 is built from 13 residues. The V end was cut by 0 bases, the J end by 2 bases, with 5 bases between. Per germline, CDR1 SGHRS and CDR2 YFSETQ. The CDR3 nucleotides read TGCGCCAGCAGCTTGGTCCCGCAAGAGACCCAGTACTTC. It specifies CASSLVPQETQYF.

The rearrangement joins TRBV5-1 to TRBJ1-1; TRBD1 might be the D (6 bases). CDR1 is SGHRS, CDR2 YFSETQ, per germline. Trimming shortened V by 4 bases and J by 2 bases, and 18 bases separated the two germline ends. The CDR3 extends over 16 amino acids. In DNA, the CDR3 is TGCGCCAGCAGCCGAAACAGGGCCCAGGGAAACACTGAAGCTTTCTTT. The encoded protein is CASSRNRAQGNTEAFF.

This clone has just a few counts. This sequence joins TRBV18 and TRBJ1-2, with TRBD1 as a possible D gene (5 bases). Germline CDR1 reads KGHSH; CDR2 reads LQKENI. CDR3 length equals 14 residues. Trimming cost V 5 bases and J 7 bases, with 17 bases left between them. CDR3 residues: CASSSQPRGSGYTF. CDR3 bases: TGTGCCAGCTCATCACAGCCGCGGGGGTCTGGCTACACCTTC.

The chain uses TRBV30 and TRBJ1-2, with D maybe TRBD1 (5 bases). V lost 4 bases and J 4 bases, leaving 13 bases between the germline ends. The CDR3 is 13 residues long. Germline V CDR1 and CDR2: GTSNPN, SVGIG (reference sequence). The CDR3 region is CAWTGKSGYGYTF. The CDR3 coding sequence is TGTGCCTGGACAGGGAAGTCGGGCTATGGCTACACCTTC.

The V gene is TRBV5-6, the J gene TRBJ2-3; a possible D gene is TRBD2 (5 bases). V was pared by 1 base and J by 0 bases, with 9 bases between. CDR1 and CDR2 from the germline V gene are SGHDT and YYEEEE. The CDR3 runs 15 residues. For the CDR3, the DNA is TGTGCCAGCAGCTTGATCGGCGGGAGCACAGATACGCAGTATTTT. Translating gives CASSLIGGSTDTQYF.

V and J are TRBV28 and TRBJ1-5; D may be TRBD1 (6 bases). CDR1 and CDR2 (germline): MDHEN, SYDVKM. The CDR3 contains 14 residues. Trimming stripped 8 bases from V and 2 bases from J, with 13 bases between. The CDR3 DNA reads TGTGCCAGCGCGGGCAGGGGTGGCAATCAGCCCCAGCATTTT. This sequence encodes CASAGRGGNQPQHF.

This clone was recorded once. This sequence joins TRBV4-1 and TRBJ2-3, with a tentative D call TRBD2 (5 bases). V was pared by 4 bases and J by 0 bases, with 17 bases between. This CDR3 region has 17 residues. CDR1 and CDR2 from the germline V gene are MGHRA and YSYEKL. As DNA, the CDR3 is TGCGCCAGCAGCCCAAACGGTGGGCCGGGAAGCACAGATACGCAGTATTTT. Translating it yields CASSPNGGPGSTDTQYF.

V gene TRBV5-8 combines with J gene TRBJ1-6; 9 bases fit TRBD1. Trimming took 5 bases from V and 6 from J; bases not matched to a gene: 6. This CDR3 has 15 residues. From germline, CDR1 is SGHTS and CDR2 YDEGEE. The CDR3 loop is CASRVGDRVNSPLHF. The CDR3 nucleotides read TGTGCCAGCAGGGTGGGGGACAGGGTTAATTCACCCCTCCACTTT.